Following are 6 T cell receptor beta chains from one sample sequenced in a study of cytomegalovirus exposure and HLA in healthy donors. Assay used: immunoSEQ multiplex PCR; TCRdb lists only in-frame clones, some missing. Of 130,000 or so clones listed, nearly 90% are singletons. Sample: PBMCs. The receptors derive from a woman aged 18-29 years in good health and CMV-seronegative.

V is TRBV19 and J is TRBJ1-1; D unclear. Trimming removed 5 bases at V and 3 bases at J, with 7 bases between. This CDR3 is built from 12 residues. Per the germline V gene, CDR1 is LNHDA and CDR2 is SQIVND (reference sequence). CDR3 sequence reads: CASSFQYTEAFF. For the CDR3, the DNA is TGTGCCAGTAGTTTCCAGTACACTGAAGCTTTCTTT.

This clone was seen a few times. The V and J genes are TRBV6-5 and TRBJ2-7; D is perhaps TRBD1 (6 bases). Germline assignment: CDR1 MNHEY and CDR2 SVGAGI. Trimming removed 5 bases from V and 0 bases from J, with 8 bases in between. The CDR3 consists of 13 residues. CDR3 protein: CASSRGGSYEQYF. The DNA of the CDR3 is TGTGCCAGCAGTCGAGGGGGCTCCTACGAGCAGTACTTC.

The CDR3 region has the DNA TGTGCCAGCAGTTTTAGCAGGGGTCACACCTTC. This translates into CASSFSRGHTF. The chain recombines TRBV28 with TRBJ1-2; the D gene is possibly TRBD1 (6 bases). CDR1 and CDR2 (germline): MDHEN, SYDVKM. CDR3 length: 11 residues. Trimming pared 3 bases from V and 12 bases from J, leaving 11 bases between.

This rearrangement joins TRBV4-1 to TRBJ1-5; D not certain. Trimming shortened V by 2 bases and J by 7 bases, and 9 bases separated the two germline ends. Germline assignment: CDR1 MGHRA and CDR2 YSYEKL. The CDR3 is 13 residues long. In DNA form, the CDR3 reads TGCGCCAGCAGCCAAATTGCGGGCCAGCCCCAGCATTTT. Its translation is CASSQIAGQPQHF.

The chain employs TRBV27 and TRBJ1-2, with 8 bases fitting TRBD1. J was trimmed by 5 bases and V by 2 bases; bases with no gene match: 4. The CDR3 has 14 amino acids. Germline CDR1 reads MNHEY; CDR2 reads SMNVEV (reference sequence). Written as DNA, the CDR3 is TGTGCCAGCAGTTTAAGGGGGACAGGTTATGGCTACACCTTC. This encodes CASSLRGTGYGYTF.

This chain joins TRBV9 and TRBJ1-4; D might be TRBD1 (6 bases). V was shortened by 2 bases and J by 7 bases, with 15 bases between the two germline ends. The germline V gene encodes CDR1 SGDLS and CDR2 YYNGEE. The CDR3 covers 15 residues. The CDR3 reads CASSVGQRRGEKLFF. CDR3 DNA: TGTGCCAGCAGCGTGGGACAAAGAAGAGGTGAAAAACTGTTTTTT.